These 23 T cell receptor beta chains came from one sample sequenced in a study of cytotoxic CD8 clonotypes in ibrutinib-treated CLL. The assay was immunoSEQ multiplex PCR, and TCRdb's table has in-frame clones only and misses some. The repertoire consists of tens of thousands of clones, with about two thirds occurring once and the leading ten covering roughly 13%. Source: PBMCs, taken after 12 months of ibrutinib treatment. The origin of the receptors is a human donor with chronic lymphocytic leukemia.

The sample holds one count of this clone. The CDR3 coding sequence is TGTGCCAGCAGGGTGGAGGGACCGAACACCGGGGAGCTGTTTTTT. It codes for CASRVEGPNTGELFF. This rearrangement joins TRBV6-4 to TRBJ2-2; TRBD2 might be the D (6 bases). The V gene lost 6 bases and the J gene lost 0 bases, with 11 bases spanning the gap. The CDR3 runs to 15 residues. The germline V gene encodes CDR1 MRHNA and CDR2 SNTAGT.

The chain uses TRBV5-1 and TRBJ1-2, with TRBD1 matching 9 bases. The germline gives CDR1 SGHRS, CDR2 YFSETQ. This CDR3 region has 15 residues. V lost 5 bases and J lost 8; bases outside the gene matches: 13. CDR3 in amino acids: CASRATGGAPFGYTF. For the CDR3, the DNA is TGCGCCAGCAGGGCTACAGGGGGCGCCCCTTTCGGCTACACCTTC.

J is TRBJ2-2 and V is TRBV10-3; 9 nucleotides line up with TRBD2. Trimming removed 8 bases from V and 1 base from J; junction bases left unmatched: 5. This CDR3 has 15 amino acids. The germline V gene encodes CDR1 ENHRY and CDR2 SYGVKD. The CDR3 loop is CAIPKRGENTGELFF. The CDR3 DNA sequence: TGTGCCATCCCTAAGCGGGGGGAGAACACCGGGGAGCTGTTTTTT.

The CDR3 sequence: CASRTLGESNEQFF. In nucleotides, the CDR3 is TGTGCCAGCAGAACCCTGGGGGAGAGCAATGAGCAGTTCTTC. This sequence joins TRBV27 and TRBJ2-1, with D possibly called TRBD1 or TRBD2 (5 bases each). The V and J ends lost 6 bases and 6 bases respectively, with 15 bases between them. Germline CDR1 MNHEY, CDR2 SMNVEV (reference sequence). The CDR3 is made up of 14 amino acids.

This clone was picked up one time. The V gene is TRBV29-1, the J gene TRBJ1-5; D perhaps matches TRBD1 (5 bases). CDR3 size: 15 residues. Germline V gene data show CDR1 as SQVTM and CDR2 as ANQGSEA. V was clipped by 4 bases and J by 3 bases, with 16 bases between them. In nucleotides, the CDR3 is TGCAGCGTTGCCAGAGGGGCCGGGGACAATCAGCCCCAGCATTTT. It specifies CSVARGAGDNQPQHF. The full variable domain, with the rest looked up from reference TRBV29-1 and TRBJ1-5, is SAVISQKPSRDICQRGTSLTIQCQVDSQVTMMFWYRQQPGQSLTLIATANQGSEATYESGFVIDKFPISRPNLTFSTLTVSNMSPEDSSIYLCSVARGAGDNQPQHFGDGTRLSIL.

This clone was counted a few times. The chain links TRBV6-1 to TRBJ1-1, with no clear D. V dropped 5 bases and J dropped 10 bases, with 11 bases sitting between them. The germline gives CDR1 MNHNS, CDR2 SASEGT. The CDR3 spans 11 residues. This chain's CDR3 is CASSYGLRAFF. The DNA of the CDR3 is TGTGCCAGCAGTTACGGCTTGAGAGCTTTCTTT.

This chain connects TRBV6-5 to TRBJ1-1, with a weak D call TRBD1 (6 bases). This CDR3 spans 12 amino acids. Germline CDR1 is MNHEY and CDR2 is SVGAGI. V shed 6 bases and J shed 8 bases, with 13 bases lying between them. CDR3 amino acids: CASRKQGLEAFF. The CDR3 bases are TGTGCCAGCAGGAAACAGGGCTTGGAAGCTTTCTTT.

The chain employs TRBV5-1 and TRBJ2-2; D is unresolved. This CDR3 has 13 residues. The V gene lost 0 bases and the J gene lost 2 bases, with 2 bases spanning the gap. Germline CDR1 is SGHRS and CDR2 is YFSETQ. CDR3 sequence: CASSLDNTGELFF. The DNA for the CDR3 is TGCGCCAGCAGCTTGGATAACACCGGGGAGCTGTTTTTT.

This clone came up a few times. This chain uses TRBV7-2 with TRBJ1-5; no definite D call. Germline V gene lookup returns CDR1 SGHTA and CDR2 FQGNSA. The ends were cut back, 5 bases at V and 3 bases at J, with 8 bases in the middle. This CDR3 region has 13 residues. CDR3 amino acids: CASSPSPNQPQHF. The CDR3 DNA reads TGTGCCAGCAGCCCCTCCCCCAATCAGCCCCAGCATTTT.

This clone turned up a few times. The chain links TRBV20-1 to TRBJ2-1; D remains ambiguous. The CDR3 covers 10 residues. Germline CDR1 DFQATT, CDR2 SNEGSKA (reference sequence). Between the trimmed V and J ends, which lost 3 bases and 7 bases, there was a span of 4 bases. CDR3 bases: TGCAGTGCTAGTGATAATGAGCAGTTCTTC. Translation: CSASDNEQFF.

The CDR3 DNA follows: TGCGCCAGCAGCTCCGCCCTGGGAAGCCCCTACAATGAGCAGTTCTTC. Its translation: CASSSALGSPYNEQFF. V and J are TRBV5-1 and TRBJ2-1; D is uncertain. The V gene's germline CDR1 is SGHRS and CDR2 YFSETQ. The germline V and J ends were trimmed by 3 bases and 2 bases, with 15 bases remaining between them. The CDR3 runs 16 residues.

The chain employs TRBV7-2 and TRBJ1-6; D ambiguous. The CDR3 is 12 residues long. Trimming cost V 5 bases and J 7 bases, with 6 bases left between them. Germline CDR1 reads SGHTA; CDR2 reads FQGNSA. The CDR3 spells CASSPANSPLHF. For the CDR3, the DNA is TGTGCCAGCAGCCCTGCAAATTCACCCCTCCACTTT.

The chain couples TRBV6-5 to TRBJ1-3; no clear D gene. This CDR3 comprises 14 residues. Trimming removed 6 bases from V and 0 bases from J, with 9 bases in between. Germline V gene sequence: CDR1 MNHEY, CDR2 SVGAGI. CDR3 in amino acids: CASRGRFSGNTIYF. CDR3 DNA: TGTGCCAGCAGGGGCAGGTTCTCTGGAAACACCATATATTTT.

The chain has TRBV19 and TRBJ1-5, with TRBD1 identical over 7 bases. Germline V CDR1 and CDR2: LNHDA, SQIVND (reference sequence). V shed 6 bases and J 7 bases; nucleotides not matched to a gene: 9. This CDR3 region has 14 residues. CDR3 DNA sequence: TGTGCCAGTAGGGAACAGGGGCCGCAACAGCCCCAGCATTTT. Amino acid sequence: CASREQGPQQPQHF.

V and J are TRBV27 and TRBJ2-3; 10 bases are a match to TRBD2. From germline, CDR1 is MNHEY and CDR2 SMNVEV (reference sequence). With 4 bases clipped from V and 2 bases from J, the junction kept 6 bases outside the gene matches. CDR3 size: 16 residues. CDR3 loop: CASSSTSGVITDTQYF. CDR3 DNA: TGTGCCAGCAGTTCAACTAGCGGGGTGATCACAGATACGCAGTATTTT.

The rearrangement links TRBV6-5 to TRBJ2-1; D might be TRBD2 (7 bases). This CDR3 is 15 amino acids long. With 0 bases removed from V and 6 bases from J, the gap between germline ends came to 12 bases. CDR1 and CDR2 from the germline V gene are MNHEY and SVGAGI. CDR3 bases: TGTGCCAGCAGTTACTCGGGCGGGGGCGTCAATGAGCAGTTCTTC. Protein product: CASSYSGGGVNEQFF.

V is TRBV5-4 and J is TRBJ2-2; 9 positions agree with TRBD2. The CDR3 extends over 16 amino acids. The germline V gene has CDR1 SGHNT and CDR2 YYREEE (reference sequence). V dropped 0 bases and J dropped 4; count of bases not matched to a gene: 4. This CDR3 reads CASSLVGGGATGELFF. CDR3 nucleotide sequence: TGTGCCAGCAGCTTGGTGGGCGGGGGGGCCACCGGGGAGCTGTTTTTT.

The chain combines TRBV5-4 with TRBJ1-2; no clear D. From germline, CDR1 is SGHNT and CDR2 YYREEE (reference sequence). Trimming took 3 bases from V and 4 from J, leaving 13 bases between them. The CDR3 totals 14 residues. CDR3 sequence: CASSSPTVPYGYTF. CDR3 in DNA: TGTGCCAGCAGCTCACCTACAGTACCCTATGGCTACACCTTC.

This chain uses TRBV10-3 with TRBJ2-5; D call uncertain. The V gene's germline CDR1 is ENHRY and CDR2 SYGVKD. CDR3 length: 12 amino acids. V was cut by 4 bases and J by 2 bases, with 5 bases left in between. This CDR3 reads CAISAMQETQYF. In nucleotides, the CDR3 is TGTGCCATCAGTGCTATGCAAGAGACCCAGTACTTC.

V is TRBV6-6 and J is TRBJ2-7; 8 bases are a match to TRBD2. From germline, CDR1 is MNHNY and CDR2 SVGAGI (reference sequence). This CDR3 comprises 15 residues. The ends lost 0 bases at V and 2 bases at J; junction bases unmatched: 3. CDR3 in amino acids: CASSYSGTSTYEQYF. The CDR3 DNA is TGTGCCAGCAGTTACTCGGGGACTAGTACCTACGAGCAGTACTTC.

In DNA form, the CDR3 reads TGCGCCAGCAGCAACGACATCTATGGCTACACCTTC. Its translation is CASSNDIYGYTF. The rearrangement links TRBV10-1 to TRBJ1-2; no reliable D call. CDR3 length: 12 residues. Trimming left V 6 bases short and J 4 bases short, with 9 bases between. From germline, CDR1 is WNHNN and CDR2 SYGVQD (reference sequence).

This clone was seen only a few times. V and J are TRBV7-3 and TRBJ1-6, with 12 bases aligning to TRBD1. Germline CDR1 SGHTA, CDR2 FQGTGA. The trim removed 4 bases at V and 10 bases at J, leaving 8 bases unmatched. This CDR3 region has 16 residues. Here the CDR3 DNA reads TGTGCCAGCAGCTACGGGACAGGGGGCTCAGGGTCACCCCTCCACTTT. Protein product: CASSYGTGGSGSPLHF.

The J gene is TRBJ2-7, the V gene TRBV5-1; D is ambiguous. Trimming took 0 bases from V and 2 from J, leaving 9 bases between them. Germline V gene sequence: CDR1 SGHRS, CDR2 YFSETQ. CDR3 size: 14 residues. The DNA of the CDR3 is TGCGCCAGCAGCTTGGTTCCTGAGACCTACGAGCAGTACTTC. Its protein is CASSLVPETYEQYF.